The rows below give T cell receptor beta chains drawn from one sample of a study of OX40 agonist ivuxolimab in advanced cancers. Assay used: immunoSEQ multiplex PCR; TCRdb lists only in-frame clones, some missing. The table includes roughly 92,000 clones, around 87% detected once. Material: CD4+ or CD8+ T cells sorted from blood, obtained in a trial of the OX40 agonist ivuxolimab. The source is an adult with an advanced solid tumor such as melanoma, head and neck, liver or kidney cancer. The CDR3 runs from the conserved cysteine through the conserved F or W. D genes are given only for firm matches. Expanded clones get a size class; other rows say once, few or many, or leave the size out.

15 . TRBD2 TRBJ2-7 TRBV7-9 CASSPSGRAGHEQYF TGTGCCAGCAGCCCTAGCGGGAGGGCCGGTCACGAGCAGTACTTC
15 . TRBD1 TRBJ2-3 TRBV5-1 CASSLWSGGRDTQYF TGCGCCAGCAGCTTGTGGTCAGGGGGTCGGGATACGCAGTATTTT
14 . . TRBJ1-3 TRBV6-5 CASSSGSSGNTIYF TGTGCCAGCAGTTCAGGGTCCTCTGGAAACACCATATATTTT
17 . TRBD1 TRBJ1-5 TRBV29-1 CSVEASTGAVSNQPQHF TGCAGCGTTGAAGCGAGTACAGGGGCCGTAAGTAATCAGCCCCAGCATTTT
14 once . TRBJ2-7 TRBV7-8 CASRAGRFTYEQYF TGTGCCAGCAGGGCAGGCCGGTTTACCTACGAGCAGTACTTC
14 once TRBD1 TRBJ2-7 TRBV30 CAWSGQGPSYEQYF TGTGCCTGGAGCGGACAGGGCCCGTCCTACGAGCAGTACTTC
16 . . TRBJ2-6 TRBV5-1 CASSLESISGANVLTF TGCGCCAGCAGCTTGGAGTCCATTTCTGGGGCCAACGTCCTGACTTTC
18 . TRBD2 TRBJ2-1 TRBV27 CASSRGVFAGEYGFEQFF TGTGCCAGCAGTCGTGGGGTCTTTGCGGGAGAATACGGTTTTGAGCAGTTCTTC
13 . . TRBJ2-2 TRBV5-4 CASSFGASGELFF TGTGCCAGCAGCTTCGGGGCTTCCGGGGAGCTGTTTTTT
16 . . TRBJ1-3 TRBV4-1 CASSQDAGSSGNTIYF TGCGCCAGCAGCCAAGATGCGGGTAGCTCTGGAAACACCATATATTTT
16 . TRBD1 TRBJ2-7 TRBV27 CASSITGRDRRLGQYF TGTGCCAGCAGTATAACCGGTAGGGACAGGCGTCTCGGGCAGTACTTC
19 . TRBD2 TRBJ2-1 TRBV7-3 CASSIRGLAGTGDYNEQFF TGTGCCAGCAGCATAAGGGGACTAGCGGGGACCGGGGACTACAATGAGCAGTTCTTC
15 . . TRBJ1-1 TRBV19 CASTQTGPKNTEAFF TGTGCCAGTACCCAAACAGGCCCAAAGAACACTGAAGCTTTCTTT
12 few . TRBJ2-2 TRBV13 CASSLATGELFF TGTGCCAGCAGCTTGGCCACCGGGGAGCTGTTTTTT
14 . . TRBJ2-2 TRBV14 CASSHDAGVGELFF TGTGCCAGCAGCCACGACGCTGGGGTCGGGGAGCTGTTTTTT
13 . TRBD1 TRBJ1-2 TRBV29-1 CSVGNRGVYGYTF TGCAGCGTTGGAAACAGGGGGGTCTATGGCTACACCTTC
15 . TRBD1 TRBJ1-5 TRBV19 CASSIDRGPGQPQHF TGTGCCAGTAGTATCGACAGGGGCCCGGGTCAGCCCCAGCATTTT
16 once . TRBJ2-2 TRBV19 CASSIDRAGYTGELFF TGTGCCAGTAGTATAGATCGGGCAGGGTACACCGGGGAGCTGTTTTTT
15 . . TRBJ1-3 TRBV6-5 CASSYSIGSGNTIYF TGTGCCAGCAGTTACTCGATAGGGTCCGGAAACACCATATATTTT
15 . . TRBJ2-5 TRBV5-1 CASSLVDGTPETQYF TGCGCCAGCAGCTTGGTCGACGGGACCCCAGAGACCCAGTACTTC
14 . . TRBJ2-2 TRBV5-1 CASSLASFTGELFF TGCGCCAGCAGTTTAGCGAGCTTCACCGGGGAGCTGTTTTTT
18 . TRBD2 TRBJ2-1 TRBV12-5 CASGLVITSGPSYNEQFF TGTGCTAGTGGTTTGGTAATAACTAGCGGGCCGTCCTACAATGAGCAGTTCTTC
13 . . TRBJ2-2 TRBV11-3 CASRHTSTGELFF TGTGCCAGCAGACATACTAGCACCGGGGAGCTGTTTTTT
13 . . TRBJ1-2 TRBV5-4 CASSPRNRDSYTF TGTGCCAGCAGCCCCAGAAACAGGGATAGCTACACCTTC
15 . TRBD1 TRBJ1-4 TRBV6-5 CASSYSRTGREKLFF TGTGCCAGCAGCTATAGCCGGACAGGGCGTGAAAAACTGTTTTTT
13 . . TRBJ2-3 TRBV5-1 CASSLDFTDTQYF TGCGCCAGCAGCTTGGACTTCACAGATACGCAGTATTTT
13 once . TRBJ2-1 TRBV7-2 CASSLTYYNEQFF TGTGCCAGCAGCTTAACCTACTACAATGAGCAGTTCTTC
17 once . TRBJ1-3 TRBV7-2 CASSKRSALPSGNTIYF TGTGCCAGCAGCAAACGATCGGCGCTTCCCTCTGGAAACACCATATATTTT
14 . . TRBJ2-3 TRBV27 CASSLSLSTDTQYF TGTGCCAGCAGTTTGTCACTTAGCACAGATACGCAGTATTTT
11 . . TRBJ2-1 TRBV6-5 CASTSYNEQFF TGTGCCAGCACCTCCTACAATGAGCAGTTCTTC
16 . TRBD1 TRBJ2-7 TRBV5-1 CASSLLRDRGISEQYF TGCGCCAGCAGCCTACTCCGGGACAGGGGTATCAGCGAGCAGTACTTC
14 . . TRBJ1-1 TRBV5-8 CASSLRGGNTEAFF TGTGCCAGCAGCTTACGAGGGGGTAACACTGAAGCTTTCTTT
15 . . TRBJ2-7 TRBV5-1 CASSFNRGPPYEQYF TGCGCCAGCAGCTTCAATCGAGGGCCCCCCTACGAGCAGTACTTC
18 . . TRBJ1-2 TRBV21-1 CASSNGTARDKIIYGYTF TGTGCCAGCAGCAATGGGACTGCTAGAGATAAAATAATCTATGGCTACACCTTC
12 . . TRBJ1-4 TRBV25-1 CASSETGRKLFF TGTGCCAGCAGTGAGACTGGGAGAAAACTGTTTTTT
14 . TRBD1 TRBJ2-3 TRBV10-3 CAIDRGQSTDTQYF TGTGCCATTGACAGGGGGCAAAGCACAGATACGCAGTATTTT
14 . . TRBJ1-5 TRBV27 CASSLSGGYQPQHF TGTGCCAGCAGTTTATCAGGAGGGTATCAGCCCCAGCATTTT
14 . TRBD2 TRBJ2-3 TRBV7-6 CASSFAGGTDTQYF TGTGCCAGCAGCTTCGCGGGGGGCACAGATACGCAGTATTTT
12 . . TRBJ2-6 TRBV5-1 CASPSGANVLTF TGCGCCAGCCCCTCTGGGGCCAACGTCCTGACTTTC